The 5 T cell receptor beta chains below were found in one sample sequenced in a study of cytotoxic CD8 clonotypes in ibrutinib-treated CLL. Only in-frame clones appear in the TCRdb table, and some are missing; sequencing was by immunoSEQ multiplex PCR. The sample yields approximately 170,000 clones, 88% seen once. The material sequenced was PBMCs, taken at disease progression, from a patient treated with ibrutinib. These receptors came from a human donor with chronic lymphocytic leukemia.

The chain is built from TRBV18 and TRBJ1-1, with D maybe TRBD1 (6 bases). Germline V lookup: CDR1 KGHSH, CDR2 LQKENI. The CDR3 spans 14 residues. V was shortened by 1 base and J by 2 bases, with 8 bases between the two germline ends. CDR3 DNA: TGTGCCAGCTCACCACGGGACACAAACACTGAAGCTTTCTTT. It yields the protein CASSPRDTNTEAFF.

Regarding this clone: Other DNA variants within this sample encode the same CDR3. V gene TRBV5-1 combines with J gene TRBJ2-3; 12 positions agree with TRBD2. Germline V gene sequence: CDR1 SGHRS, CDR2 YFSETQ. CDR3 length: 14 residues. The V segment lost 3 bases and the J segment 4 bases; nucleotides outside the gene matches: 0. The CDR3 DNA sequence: TGCGCCAGCAGCTCTAGCGGGGGGGCAGATACGCAGTATTTT. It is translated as CASSSSGGADTQYF. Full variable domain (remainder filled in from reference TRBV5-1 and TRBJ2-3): KAGVTQTPRYLIKTRGQQVTLSCSPISGHRSVSWYQQTPGQGLQFLFEYFSETQRNKGNFPGRFSGRQFSNSRSEMNVSTLELGDSALYLCASSSSGGADTQYFGPGTRLTVL.

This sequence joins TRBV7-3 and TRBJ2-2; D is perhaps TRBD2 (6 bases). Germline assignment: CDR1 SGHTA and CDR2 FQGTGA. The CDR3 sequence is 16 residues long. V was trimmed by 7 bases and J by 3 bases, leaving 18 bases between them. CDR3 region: CASTQPGREDTGELFF. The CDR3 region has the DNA TGTGCCAGCACCCAACCGGGCAGGGAGGACACCGGGGAGCTGTTTTTT.

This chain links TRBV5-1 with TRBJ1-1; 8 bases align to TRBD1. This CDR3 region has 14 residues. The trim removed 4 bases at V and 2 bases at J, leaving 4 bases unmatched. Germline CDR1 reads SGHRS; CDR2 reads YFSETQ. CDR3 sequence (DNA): TGCGCCAGCAGCGAGCAGGGGGCAAACACTGAAGCTTTCTTT. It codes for CASSEQGANTEAFF. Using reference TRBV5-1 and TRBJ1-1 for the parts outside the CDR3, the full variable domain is KAGVTQTPRYLIKTRGQQVTLSCSPISGHRSVSWYQQTPGQGLQFLFEYFSETQRNKGNFPGRFSGRQFSNSRSEMNVSTLELGDSALYLCASSEQGANTEAFFGQGTRLTVV.

This CDR3 is CASSPQGPRFNEQFF. The CDR3 DNA is TGTGCCAGTAGCCCGCAGGGACCCCGATTCAATGAGCAGTTCTTC. The chain has TRBV19 and TRBJ2-1; D is perhaps TRBD1 or TRBD2 (5 bases each). Trimming left V 6 bases short and J 6 bases short, with 18 bases between. Germline V gene data show CDR1 as LNHDA and CDR2 as SQIVND (reference sequence). The CDR3 consists of 15 residues.